The T cell receptor beta chain under discussion was sequenced for a study of shared clonotypes between healthy human individuals. Study-wide background: Sampling drew on donors who were a couple of women and a few men aged 18 to 49.

The study enrolled healthy HIV-negative adults without recent acute infections or vaccinations as donors. V was cut by 8 bases and J by 0 bases, with 20 bases left in between. Germline CDR1 SGHTA, CDR2 FQGNSA. The CDR3 totals 18 residues. TCRdb's copy holds only in-frame clones and misses some; the assay was immunoSEQ multiplex PCR. The repertoire includes about 1 million clones, under 80% of them detected once, and about 1.5% sits in the top ten. The specimen sequenced was memory CD4+ T cells sorted from blood. The subset was: CD45RA-negative fraction. The sequence derives from a man aged 18 to 29 in good health. The rearrangement uses TRBV7-2 and TRBJ2-6; D remains ambiguous. DNA for the CDR3: TGTGCCAGCGGACCTTTAACGGAACTCCTCTCTGGGGCCAACGTCCTGACTTTC. Amino acid sequence: CASGPLTELLSGANVLTF.